The clone carrying this T cell receptor (beta chain) appeared many times. CDR3 size: 15 residues. V dropped 3 bases and J dropped 7 bases, with 16 bases sitting between them. A single record per CDR3 protein comes from TCRdb applying MiXCR to the RT-PCR reads. The table shows 550,000 to 750,000 distinct CDR3 sequences, with 14% occurring only once. This TCR was sampled from a female donor in good health, serving as a healthy control. The rearrangement links TRBV12-3 or TRBV12-4 to TRBJ1-5, with D possibly matching TRBD1 (6 bases). Sequenced material: memory CD4+ T cells from blood. The CDR3 sequence is CASSLGTGAGQPQHF. DNA of the CDR3: TGTGCCAGCAGTTTGGGTACGGGGGCAGGCCAGCCCCAGCATTTT.